The clone carrying this T cell receptor (beta chain) was recorded many times. Its antigen remains unidentified. The data stem from a study of T cells in Graves' hyperthyroidism and ophthalmopathy. For the study at large: The initial diagnosis was the point when peripheral blood was collected, ahead of any treatment.

Using RNA transcripts as the source, TCR beta CDR3 regions were amplified. During a first-round RT-PCR of the TCR CDR3, the HTBI primer set was used. One entry per CDR3 protein results from TCRdb running MiXCR on the multiplex PCR reads. The table lists about 520,000 distinct CDR3 sequences, approximately 25% of them singletons. The V segment lost 8 bases and the J segment 1 base; nucleotides outside the gene matches: 9. The CDR3 loop spans 15 amino acids. The germline V gene encodes CDR1 SNHLY and CDR2 FYNNEI. Disease duration was under 3 months in the ophthalmopathy patients, who also had a Clinical Activity Score of at least 3 and a NOSPECS grade of at least 4. General study results and limits: It was a median roughly 6.5 months before onset that the model predicted ophthalmopathy.

Sequenced sample: blood. This TCR came from a woman in her twenties or thirties with Graves' ophthalmopathy. The gene calls are TRBV2 and TRBJ2-7; 9 bases fit TRBD1. CDR3 residues: CASGFNRGPSYEQYF. As DNA, the CDR3 is TGTGCCAGCGGGTTTAACAGGGGGCCATCCTACGAGCAGTACTTC.